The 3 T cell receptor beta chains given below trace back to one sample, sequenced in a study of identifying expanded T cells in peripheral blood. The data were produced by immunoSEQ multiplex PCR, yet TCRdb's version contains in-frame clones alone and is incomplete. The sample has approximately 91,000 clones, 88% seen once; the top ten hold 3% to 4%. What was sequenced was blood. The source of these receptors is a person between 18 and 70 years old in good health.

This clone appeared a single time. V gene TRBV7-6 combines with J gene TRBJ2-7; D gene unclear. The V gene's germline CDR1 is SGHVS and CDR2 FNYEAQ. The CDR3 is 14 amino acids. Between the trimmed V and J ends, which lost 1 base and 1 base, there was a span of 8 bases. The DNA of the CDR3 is TGTGCCAGCAGCTTAGGTGGCCGGTCCTACGAGCAGTACTTC. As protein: CASSLGGRSYEQYF.

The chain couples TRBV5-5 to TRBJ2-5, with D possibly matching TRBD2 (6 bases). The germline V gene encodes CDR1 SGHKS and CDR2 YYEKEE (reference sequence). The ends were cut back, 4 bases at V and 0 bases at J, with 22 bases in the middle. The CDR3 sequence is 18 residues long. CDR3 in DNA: TGTGCCAGCAGCCGTGTCCCAAAGTGGGGGGACCACCAAGAGACCCAGTACTTC. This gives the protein CASSRVPKWGDHQETQYF. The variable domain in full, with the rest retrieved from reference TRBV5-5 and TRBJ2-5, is DAGVTQSPTHLIKTRGQQVTLRCSPISGHKSVSWYQQVLGQGPQFIFQYYEKEERGRGNFPDRFSARQFPNYSSELNVNALLLGDSALYLCASSRVPKWGDHQETQYFGPGTRLLVL.

Written as DNA, the CDR3 is TGTGCCACCAGCAGCCCACAGGGGCAAGGAGAAAAACTGTTTTTT. Translation gives CATSSPQGQGEKLFF. The rearrangement links TRBV15 to TRBJ1-4, with 7 bases aligning to TRBD1. Germline CDR1 LNHNV, CDR2 YYDKDF (reference sequence). The CDR3 extends over 15 amino acids. The V segment lost 3 bases and the J segment 8 bases; nucleotides outside the gene matches: 9.